These 6 T cell receptor beta chains originate from one sample sequenced in a study of T cells after yellow fever vaccination. TCRdb itself ran the 5' RACE reads through MiXCR, one entry per CDR3 protein. The sample includes under 300,000 distinct CDR3 sequences, less than 7.5% of them seen just once. Sequencing was performed on CD4+ T cells sorted from PBMCs, taken on the day of the yellow fever booster vaccination. These receptors came from a man aged 25-40 years who received the YFV17D yellow fever vaccine.

The chain is built from TRBV5-8 and TRBJ2-1; D unresolved. This CDR3 is built from 15 residues. CDR1 and CDR2 (germline): SGHTS, YDEGEE. V was shortened by 9 bases and J by 0 bases, with 16 bases between the two germline ends. The chain's CDR3 is CAIRSRPISYNEQFF. In DNA form, the CDR3 reads TGTGCCATCAGATCGAGGCCGATCTCCTACAATGAGCAGTTCTTC. The full variable domain, with the rest looked up from reference TRBV5-8 and TRBJ2-1, is EAGVTQSPTHLIKTRGQQATLRCSPISGHTSVYWYQQALGLGLQFLLWYDEGEERNRGNFPPRFSGRQFPNYSSELNVNALELEDSALYLCAIRSRPISYNEQFFGPGTRLTVL.

This clonotype has a handful of counts. This rearrangement joins TRBV5-1 to TRBJ1-4; D may be TRBD1 (6 bases). In germline, CDR1 is SGHRS, CDR2 YFSETQ. The CDR3 sequence is 15 residues long. With 4 bases removed from V and 8 bases from J, the gap between germline ends came to 18 bases. CDR3 DNA sequence: TGCGCCAGCAGCCGAGCATTAGGGGGGGGAGAAAAACTGTTTTTT. Residues: CASSRALGGGEKLFF. Drawing the rest from reference TRBV5-1 and TRBJ1-4, the complete variable domain is KAGVTQTPRYLIKTRGQQVTLSCSPISGHRSVSWYQQTPGQGLQFLFEYFSETQRNKGNFPGRFSGRQFSNSRSEMNVSTLELGDSALYLCASSRALGGGEKLFFGSGTQLSVL.

The chain carries TRBV27 and TRBJ2-3; unclear D gene. Germline-derived CDR1 and CDR2 are MNHEY and SMNVEV (reference sequence). With 4 bases removed from V and 4 bases from J, the gap between germline ends came to 12 bases. The CDR3 runs 14 residues. CDR3 loop: CASSSGPRPDTQYF. As DNA, the CDR3 is TGTGCCAGCAGTTCCGGGCCTCGTCCAGATACGCAGTATTTT.

This clonotype was counted many times. CDR3 sequence: CASRDTSGSYSGEQYF. For the CDR3, the DNA is TGTGCCAGCAGGGACACTAGCGGGAGTTATTCTGGCGAGCAGTACTTC. The rearrangement joins TRBV28 to TRBJ2-7; 11 bases are shared with TRBD2. Unmatched junction bases numbered 13, after V lost 6 bases and J lost 6 bases. CDR1 is MDHEN, CDR2 SYDVKM, per germline. This CDR3 region has 16 residues.

Ten or more counts support this clonotype. The CDR3 sequence: CASSLRLAVGEQYF. In nucleotides, the CDR3 is TGCGCCAGCAGCTTGAGGCTAGCCGTCGGCGAGCAGTACTTC. The V gene is TRBV5-1, the J gene TRBJ2-7; D is perhaps TRBD2 (5 bases). The length of the CDR3 is 14 residues. Germline V CDR1 and CDR2: SGHRS, YFSETQ. Trimming pared 1 base from V and 6 bases from J, leaving 14 bases between. Full variable domain (rest looked up from reference TRBV5-1 and TRBJ2-7): KAGVTQTPRYLIKTRGQQVTLSCSPISGHRSVSWYQQTPGQGLQFLFEYFSETQRNKGNFPGRFSGRQFSNSRSEMNVSTLELGDSALYLCASSLRLAVGEQYFGPGTRLTVT.

The sample holds many counts of this clonotype. The chain links TRBV20-1 to TRBJ1-1, with D unresolved. Trimming removed 1 base at V and 7 bases at J, with 10 bases between. Germline V gives CDR1 DFQATT, CDR2 SNEGSKA (reference sequence). CDR3 size: 12 residues. CDR3 protein: CSARVTVFEAFF. CDR3 nucleotide sequence: TGCAGTGCTAGAGTCACAGTCTTTGAAGCTTTCTTT.